This entry is about one TCR beta chain. Its antigen is currently unknown. With a J-beta primer mix and a sample-barcoded 5' primer, a second PCR ran about 7 to 12 cycles. One entry per CDR3 protein, called by TCRdb with MiXCR from the 5' RACE reads. There are approximately 800,000 distinct CDR3 sequences in the sample; about 55% occur only once, and about 42% lies in the top ten. The data were taken from a study of blood T cells in healthy people across ages. Across the whole study: Capturing about one barcoded beta molecule per two T cells was achieved by template switching. Study-wide points: It was not possible, with unsorted PBMCs, to conclusively compare naive and antigen-experienced cells.

Caucasian individuals from Russia who were healthy and aged roughly 6 to 100 acted as donors. The V gene end was trimmed by 3 bases and the J gene end by 0 bases; junction bases not matched to a gene: 15. The CDR3 is 20 amino acids. Germline CDR1 and CDR2: DFQATT and SNEGSKA (reference sequence). V and J are TRBV20-1 and TRBJ1-6; 9 positions match TRBD1. The sample consisted of blood. The source of this sequence is a man at least 80 years old in good health. This chain's CDR3 is CSASPLPTTGGSSYNSPLHF. CDR3 nucleotide sequence: TGCAGTGCTAGCCCTCTCCCTACGACAGGGGGGAGCTCCTATAATTCACCCCTCCACTTT.